The sequence of this T cell receptor beta chain was determined in a study of early T cells in non-severe SARS-CoV-2 infection. The overall study: Unpaired chains resulted from sequencing bulk RNA of unsorted whole blood.

The TCR library protocol attached unique molecular identifiers to the individual cDNA molecules. TCRdb recomputed calls from the 5' RACE reads with MiXCR, one row per CDR3 protein. Found here are 55,000 to 70,000 distinct CDR3 sequences, around 12% of them singletons; the top ten hold about 1%. Trimming took off 3 bases at V and 0 bases at J, with 9 bases between the two ends. The germline V gene encodes CDR1 GTSNPN and CDR2 SVGIG (reference sequence). This CDR3 has 13 amino acids. This clonotype has a handful of counts. Sequencing used whole blood, obtained at baseline. The V call is TRBV30, the J call TRBJ2-7; D perhaps matches TRBD2 (5 bases). The receptor was isolated from an adult who was a healthcare worker with PCR-confirmed SARS-CoV-2 infection or an uninfected control (not recorded which). The donor label of this sample is uncertain. The CDR3 sequence is CAWSGVSSYEQYV. The CDR3 DNA is TGTGCCTGGAGCGGGGTGAGCTCCTACGAGCAGTACGTC.